Each of the 22 T cell receptor beta chains below was sequenced from the same sample in a study of shared clonotypes between healthy human individuals. Repertoires were generated with immunoSEQ multiplex PCR, while TCRdb's copy carries only in-frame clones and drops some. The table lists about 2.1 million clones, over 85% of them singletons. Terminally differentiated effector memory CD45RA+ cells were excluded from the naive CD8 cells, which were CD45RO-negative and positively selected for CCR7. Sample: naive CD8+ T cells from PBMCs. These receptors all come from a man aged 18 to 29 in good health. Some clones in this sample may be carry-over from other donors' samples.

V usage is TRBV7-9 and J usage is TRBJ2-7; 7 bases agree with TRBD1. The trim removed 4 bases at V and 6 bases at J, leaving 6 bases unmatched. The length of the CDR3 is 13 residues. CDR1 and CDR2 (germline): SEHNR, FQNEAQ (reference sequence). The CDR3 protein is CASSSLDRPEQYF. CDR3 nucleotides: TGTGCCAGCAGCTCGCTGGACAGGCCCGAGCAGTACTTC.

The chain joins TRBV27 to TRBJ2-3; 7 bases agree with TRBD2. V was pared by 8 bases and J by 1 base, with 6 bases of the junction left unmatched. The CDR3 is made up of 14 amino acids. Germline V CDR1 and CDR2: MNHEY, SMNVEV (reference sequence). The CDR3 spells CASGSRGGTDTQYF. The CDR3 nucleotides read TGTGCCAGCGGTTCCCGGGGGGGCACAGATACGCAGTATTTT.

The chain is built from TRBV6-1 and TRBJ2-1; D is ambiguous. V was trimmed by 2 bases and J by 5 bases, leaving 13 bases between them. Germline V gene sequence: CDR1 MNHNS, CDR2 SASEGT. CDR3 length: 15 amino acids. The CDR3 DNA is TGTGCCAGCAGTGAATGGGTGGCAGCGAACAATGAGCAGTTCTTC. Amino acids: CASSEWVAANNEQFF.

V and J are TRBV1 and TRBJ2-2. TRBV1 is given as a pseudogene. This CDR3 comprises 17 residues. This chain's CDR3 is CTSSQGRDPKDPGELFF. The CDR3 DNA reads as TGCACCAGCAGCCAAGGCCGGGACCCAAAAGACCCCGGGGAGCTGTTTTTT.

The CDR3 region is CASSPPTESLYEQYF. The CDR3 DNA follows: TGTGCCAGCAGCCCTCCGACAGAATCCCTCTACGAGCAGTACTTC. The chain couples TRBV7-9 to TRBJ2-7; TRBD1 is a possible D gene (5 bases). The CDR3 totals 15 residues. V lost 5 bases and J 3 bases, leaving 17 bases between the germline ends. CDR1 is SEHNR, CDR2 FQNEAQ, per germline (reference sequence).

This clone has just a few counts. The DNA for the CDR3 is TGTGCCAGCAGTTTTCGTTCTGGGGGCAACACTGAAGCTTTCTTT. As protein: CASSFRSGGNTEAFF. The rearrangement uses TRBV28 and TRBJ1-1, with TRBD1 as a possible D gene (6 bases). The CDR3 contains 15 residues. The germline gives CDR1 MDHEN, CDR2 SYDVKM. V lost 3 bases to trimming and J lost 2 bases, with 13 bases between them.

The chain recombines TRBV4-1 with TRBJ1-1, with unresolved D. The CDR3 totals 13 residues. Germline-derived CDR1 and CDR2 are MGHRA and YSYEKL. V lost 1 base to trimming and J lost 8 bases, with 11 bases between them. The CDR3 DNA is TGCGCCAGCAGCCAAGGGGAGGAAAGGGAAGCTTTCTTT. It yields the protein CASSQGEEREAFF.

This chain uses TRBV2 with TRBJ2-7; no firm D call. In germline, CDR1 is SNHLY, CDR2 FYNNEI. There are 11 residues in the CDR3. V was clipped by 3 bases and J by 4 bases, with 4 bases between them. CDR3 sequence reads: CASSEEYEQYF. CDR3 DNA sequence: TGTGCCAGCAGTGAGGAGTACGAGCAGTACTTC.

The J gene is TRBJ1-6, the V gene TRBV28; no definite D call. CDR3 length: 14 amino acids. V lost 6 bases and J 7 bases, leaving 13 bases between the germline ends. The germline V gene encodes CDR1 MDHEN and CDR2 SYDVKM. The CDR3 is CASRSSGSNSPLHF. The CDR3 DNA is TGTGCCAGCAGATCGTCCGGGTCCAATTCACCCCTCCACTTT.

The sample holds a few counts of this clone. The chain uses TRBV18 and TRBJ2-2; D possibly corresponds to TRBD2 (5 bases). The germline V and J ends were trimmed by 5 bases and 4 bases, with 8 bases remaining between them. There are 13 residues in the CDR3. CDR1 is KGHSH, CDR2 LQKENI, per germline. CDR3 DNA: TGTGCCAGCTCAGGAGGAGCCACCGGGGAGCTGTTTTTT. Translation: CASSGGATGELFF. The variable domain in full, completed from reference TRBV18 and TRBJ2-2, reads NAGVMQNPRHLVRRRGQEARLRCSPMKGHSHVYWYRQLPEEGLKFMVYLQKENIIDESGMPKERFSAEFPKEGPSILRIQQVVRGDSAAYFCASSGGATGELFFGEGSRLTVL.

The V and J genes are TRBV2 and TRBJ2-7, with TRBD1 identical over 8 bases. Germline assignment: CDR1 SNHLY and CDR2 FYNNEI. The CDR3 has 16 residues. Losses at the gene ends were 7 bases for V and 1 base for J; bases not matched to a gene: 12. This CDR3 reads CASNIPGQGGSYEQYF. DNA of the CDR3: TGTGCCAGCAATATACCCGGACAGGGTGGTTCCTACGAGCAGTACTTC. Supplemented by reference TRBV2 and TRBJ2-7, the full variable domain reads EPEVTQTPSHQVTQMGQEVILRCVPISNHLYFYWYRQILGQKVEFLVSFYNNEISEKSEIFDDQFSVERPDGSNFTLKIRSTKLEDSAMYFCASNIPGQGGSYEQYFGPGTRLTVT.

CDR3 in DNA: TGTGCCAGCACTAGCGGGAGGCTCAACGAGCAGTACTTC. As protein: CASTSGRLNEQYF. V usage is TRBV27 and J usage is TRBJ2-7; TRBD2 matches 11 bases. The CDR3 covers 13 residues. With 7 bases clipped from V and 5 bases from J, the junction kept 4 bases outside the gene matches. CDR1 is MNHEY, CDR2 SMNVEV, per germline (reference sequence).

The chain carries TRBV5-1 and TRBJ2-7, with D perhaps TRBD1 or TRBD2 (5 bases each). Trimming removed 7 bases from V and 11 bases from J, with 16 bases in between. The length of the CDR3 is 11 residues. Germline CDR1 SGHRS, CDR2 YFSETQ. CDR3 coding DNA: TGCGCCAGCGGTTCTGGACGAGGGGAGTACTTC. This sequence encodes CASGSGRGEYF.

The chain employs TRBV18 and TRBJ2-1; TRBD1 matches 7 bases. Germline V gene data show CDR1 as KGHSH and CDR2 as LQKENI. After removal of 4 bases from V and 8 bases from J, the junction contained 14 bases not matched to a gene. The CDR3 is 16 residues long. CDR3 region: CASSQYTQGQRYEQFF. The CDR3 bases are TGTGCCAGCTCACAATATACTCAGGGACAGCGGTATGAGCAGTTCTTC. The whole variable domain, remainder taken from reference TRBV18 and TRBJ2-1, is NAGVMQNPRHLVRRRGQEARLRCSPMKGHSHVYWYRQLPEEGLKFMVYLQKENIIDESGMPKERFSAEFPKEGPSILRIQQVVRGDSAAYFCASSQYTQGQRYEQFFGPGTRLTVL.

The chain recombines TRBV12-2 with TRBJ1-2. TRBV12-2 is designated a pseudogene. This CDR3 region has 11 residues. In nucleotides, the CDR3 is TGTGCAAGTCGCGGTTTCTATGGCTACACCTTC. Its protein is CASRGFYGYTF.

V is TRBV27 and J is TRBJ1-5, with D perhaps TRBD1 (5 bases). The V end was cut by 3 bases, the J end by 7 bases, with 13 bases between. Per germline, CDR1 MNHEY and CDR2 SMNVEV (reference sequence). The CDR3 spans 14 residues. Here the CDR3 reads CASSFSGDGQPQHF. The CDR3 DNA reads as TGTGCCAGCAGTTTCAGTGGGGACGGGCAGCCCCAGCATTTT.

The gene calls are TRBV29-1 and TRBJ1-5; D is unresolved. This CDR3 contains 13 residues. Between the trimmed V and J ends, which lost 6 bases and 1 base, there was a span of 10 bases. Germline loops: CDR1 SQVTM, CDR2 ANQGSEA. CDR3 protein: CSVLLDSNQPQHF. DNA of the CDR3: TGCAGCGTCCTGCTGGACAGCAATCAGCCCCAGCATTTT.

The CDR3 DNA follows: TGTGCCAGCAGCTTAGATCAACGTAGGGTAATAGCGGGACACGAGCAGTACTTC. Translation gives CASSLDQRRVIAGHEQYF. The chain joins TRBV11-2 to TRBJ2-7, with 8 bases matching TRBD2. The V gene's germline CDR1 is SGHAT and CDR2 FQNNGV. The CDR3 runs to 18 residues. J was trimmed by 5 bases and V by 0 bases; bases with no gene match: 15.

V gene TRBV7-9 combines with J gene TRBJ2-6, with D tentatively TRBD1 (6 bases). The CDR3 has 16 residues. The V end lost 7 bases, the J end lost 0 bases, and 13 bases lay between the germline ends. Germline values: CDR1 SEHNR, CDR2 FQNEAQ (reference sequence). The CDR3 bases are TGTGCCAGCAAGACAGCGGACAGCTCTGGGGCCAACGTCCTGACTTTC. It codes for CASKTADSSGANVLTF.

This clone was seen more than once but under ten times. The chain combines TRBV25-1 with TRBJ2-4; weak D call: TRBD1 (6 bases). In germline, CDR1 is MGHDK, CDR2 SYGVNS. The CDR3 length is 15 residues. V lost 4 bases and J 1 base, leaving 11 bases between the germline ends. CDR3 sequence: CASSGSQGAKNIQYF. The CDR3 DNA reads as TGTGCCAGCAGTGGGTCCCAGGGGGCCAAAAACATTCAGTACTTC.

This clone was seen once. J is TRBJ1-1 and V is TRBV10-3; possibly TRBD1 for D (5 bases). CDR1 and CDR2 (germline): ENHRY, SYGVKD. V was shortened by 4 bases and J by 3 bases, with 24 bases between the two germline ends. The CDR3 length is 18 residues. The CDR3 protein is CAISGFRGGEIRDTEAFF. In DNA, the CDR3 is TGTGCCATCAGTGGGTTCCGGGGAGGGGAAATCAGAGACACTGAAGCTTTCTTT.

CDR3 sequence: CASSNDRTTNYGYTF. CDR3 bases: TGTGCCAGCAGTAACGACAGGACTACCAACTATGGCTACACCTTC. The V gene is TRBV6-5, the J gene TRBJ1-2; perhaps TRBD1 as D (6 bases). The CDR3 is made up of 15 amino acids. The V and J ends lost 5 bases and 2 bases respectively, with 15 bases between them. Germline V gene data show CDR1 as MNHEY and CDR2 as SVGAGI.